These T cell receptor beta chains were read from a single sample in a study of T-cell reconstitution after alpha-beta-depleted transplantation in children. MiXCR was run by TCRdb on the PCR reads, yielding one entry per CDR3 protein. The sample has 700,000 or so distinct CDR3 sequences, around 13% seen once; the top ten hold 0.75% to 0.85%. This sample comprised PBMCs, obtained before TCRalphabeta/CD19-depleted stem cell transplant. These TCRs come from a girl aged 2 to 10 with congenital amegakaryocytic thrombocytopenia, due to receive a stem cell transplant. The conserved cysteine and the conserved F or W are not part of the CDR3 here. Fields, in order: V gene, CDR3 protein.

>TRBV20-1
SAYSSGSYLETQY
>TRBV11-2
ASSFELAGTGELF
>TRBV19
ASSKRTPPYNEQF
>TRBV7-9
ASSLEGYSPLH
>TRBV20-1
SAQEWGGRANNQPQH
>TRBV2
ASPVRVALEGSEQF
>TRBV20-1
SSPIGALNTEAF
>TRBV15
ATSRDFTGYYGYT
>TRBV29-1
SARDRGVDTGELF
>TRBV7-8
ASSLAAGWGNTIY
>TRBV6-1
ASRVGDLLTYEQY
>TRBV5-1
ASRPGLAGDPSTDTQY
>TRBV27
ASSLWGAGINEQY
>TRBV30
AWRRDEKLF
>TRBV20-1
SAVGLGTDTQY
>TRBV24-1
ATSTPGWDEQF
>TRBV7-3
ASSPSGRFEEQF
>TRBV11-3
ASSLGPTGEQF
>TRBV5-1
ASSATSLADQETQY
>TRBV5-1
ASSRDRANNEQF
>TRBV19
ASSPYDRGPYNEQF
>TRBV20-1
SARDPGENEQF
>TRBV7-9
ASSLPLTGNYGYT
>TRBV12-3/TRBV12-4
ASSPPGTGGLDEQF
>TRBV5-1
ASSSYLDVLT
>TRBV5-1
ASSLGGSGPYEQY
>TRBV5-6
ASSLLWRGLAGEQETQY
>TRBV5-1
ASRVTGNGAEAF
>TRBV12-3/TRBV12-4
ASSFGWREAYEQY
>TRBV12-3/TRBV12-4
ASSSKYRDPRAALADTQY
>TRBV12-3/TRBV12-4
ASSLEYPGELF
>TRBV12-3/TRBV12-4
ASSPGTKQF
>TRBV27
ASILRFRIINQPQH
>TRBV20-1
SARDQGSGTETQY
>TRBV11-2
ASSQFSGGWNSNQPQH
>TRBV15
ATSRDRGIGEQF
>TRBV5-6
ASSLDKSWSPHNEQF
>TRBV2
ASSGSSYSAEQY
>TRBV4-1
ASSHPPGGYNEQF
>TRBV28
ASRLYSGSGYNEQF
>TRBV20-1
SAGGTSVGARFDEQF
>TRBV20-1
SAPSSGGGTDTQY
>TRBV5-1
ASSFGGRGSDTQY
>TRBV28
ASSLGFTGTGRGVTDTQY
>TRBV28
ASSSFTTSGRFPRTGELF
>TRBV9
ASSGGYSNQPQH
>TRBV7-6
ASSPPTGLPDTQY
>TRBV27
ASSLRLPPPYNEQF
>TRBV20-1
SARGEAGVGSYNEQF
>TRBV14
ASSGETVEQY
>TRBV29-1
SVDIRGGDGYT
>TRBV5-1
ASSLGDAYEQY
>TRBV5-1
ASSLMGGTYEQY
>TRBV7-6
ASSLAFSGREETQY